This T cell receptor (beta chain) was obtained from a study of OX40 agonist ivuxolimab in advanced cancers. Across the whole study: Patients with hepatocellular carcinoma, melanoma, renal cell or head and neck cancer made up the dose-escalation patients.

Sequenced by immunoSEQ multiplex PCR; TCRdb stores in-frame clones only, minus some. Among 15,000 to 20,000 clones listed, just over 70% were seen once. On this clone itself: No antigen is known for it.

The CDR3 covers 12 residues. Germline V gene sequence: CDR1 PRHDT, CDR2 FYEKMQ (reference sequence). V lost 5 bases, J lost 5 bases, and 9 bases lay in between. Study-level findings and limits: Clonal expansion in partial responders at 0.1-3.0 mg/kg ranked among the lowest. Certain nonresponders additionally had low normalized T-cell clonal expansion.

The clonotype comes from an adult with an advanced solid tumor such as melanoma, head and neck, liver or kidney cancer. This sample comprised CD4+ or CD8+ T cells sorted from blood, obtained in a trial of the OX40 agonist ivuxolimab. The rearrangement uses TRBV13 and TRBJ1-1; D remains unclear. The CDR3 DNA reads as TGTGCCAGCAGCGTAGACGATACTGAAGCTTTCTTT. Translation gives CASSVDDTEAFF. The full variable domain, its missing parts supplied by reference TRBV13 and TRBJ1-1, is AAGVIQSPRHLIKEKRETATLKCYPIPRHDTVYWYQQGPGQDPQFLISFYEKMQSDKGSIPDRFSAQQFSDYHSELNMSSLELGDSALYFCASSVDDTEAFFGQGTRLTVV.